The rows below give T cell receptor beta chains drawn from one sample of a study of T-cell reconstitution after alpha-beta-depleted transplantation in children. TCRdb independently ran MiXCR on the PCR reads; one entry per CDR3 protein. There are 300,000 or so distinct CDR3 sequences in the sample; about 10% occur only once, and roughly 9.1% lies in the top ten. Sequenced material: PBMCs from the stem cell graft donor, taken from the stem cell graft. These receptor sequences come from a human donor who donated a stem cell graft to a child with SCID. The conserved cysteine and the conserved F or W are not part of the CDR3 here.

V gene: TRBV5-1; CDR3 protein: ASSREISGVYVNEQF
V gene: TRBV10-3; CDR3 protein: AIRDDTSSYEQY
V gene: TRBV11-2; CDR3 protein: ASSRDRGEKTQY
V gene: TRBV2; CDR3 protein: ASSEAVKQPQH
V gene: TRBV6-1; CDR3 protein: ASKVWDSSYEQY
V gene: TRBV10-1; CDR3 protein: ASSDGGATETQY
V gene: TRBV10-3; CDR3 protein: AISRQGDLDTQY
V gene: TRBV5-6; CDR3 protein: ASSYLQGAETQY
V gene: TRBV12-3/TRBV12-4; CDR3 protein: ASTTGQHNQPQH
V gene: TRBV12-3/TRBV12-4; CDR3 protein: ASSFEQGAYEQY
V gene: TRBV11-2; CDR3 protein: ASSFLGNEQF
V gene: TRBV12-3/TRBV12-4; CDR3 protein: ASSVAGVQETQY
V gene: TRBV27; CDR3 protein: ASSLSIGFYNEQF
V gene: TRBV5-1; CDR3 protein: ASTPTGADTGELF
V gene: TRBV7-9; CDR3 protein: ASPLPGGSSTDTQY
V gene: TRBV5-1; CDR3 protein: ASSSIGSYNEQF
V gene: TRBV27; CDR3 protein: ASSPGQGAWGNQPQH
V gene: TRBV12-3/TRBV12-4; CDR3 protein: ASSLALRPGGSNEQF
V gene: TRBV29-1; CDR3 protein: SVGQGMNYGYT
V gene: TRBV20-1; CDR3 protein: SALPSLGLELF
V gene: TRBV7-8; CDR3 protein: ASSFSPGEANEKLF
V gene: TRBV9; CDR3 protein: ASSPGVGTTDQETQY
V gene: TRBV9; CDR3 protein: ASSVGQGSNQPQH
V gene: TRBV12-5; CDR3 protein: ASGLPGSYNEQF
V gene: TRBV7-6; CDR3 protein: ASSLGRGGDTQY
V gene: TRBV2; CDR3 protein: ASSEGQGVPEAF
V gene: TRBV6-5; CDR3 protein: ASSSDRGNTIY
V gene: TRBV27; CDR3 protein: ASSRTGGLGTEAF
V gene: TRBV5-1; CDR3 protein: ASSFTGGTIEQY
V gene: TRBV29-1; CDR3 protein: SVDYIGSGNTIY
V gene: TRBV6-5; CDR3 protein: ASSYGGETQY
V gene: TRBV7-9; CDR3 protein: ASSFPGQGYTGELF
V gene: TRBV14; CDR3 protein: ASSQDVRRAF
V gene: TRBV12-3/TRBV12-4; CDR3 protein: ASPASNSGELF
V gene: TRBV7-9; CDR3 protein: ASSWLGAESSTDTQY
V gene: TRBV3-1; CDR3 protein: ASSPRGTASYEQY
V gene: TRBV5-1; CDR3 protein: ASSPRGADEQF
V gene: TRBV11-2; CDR3 protein: ASSLTTVGYSSTDTQY
V gene: TRBV18; CDR3 protein: ASSPDRGPFYEQY
V gene: TRBV7-8; CDR3 protein: ASSFELGGNTIY
V gene: TRBV5-1; CDR3 protein: ASSLSGANTEAF
V gene: TRBV7-9; CDR3 protein: ASSLTGTSDGTGELF
V gene: TRBV3-1; CDR3 protein: ASSQGNLVERLLDEQY
V gene: TRBV4-1; CDR3 protein: ASSQDKDINQPQH
V gene: TRBV12-3/TRBV12-4; CDR3 protein: ASSLETGSGTGELF
V gene: TRBV11-2; CDR3 protein: ASSPRGRVLTDTQY
V gene: TRBV12-3/TRBV12-4; CDR3 protein: ASTLGSNNSPLH
V gene: TRBV5-5; CDR3 protein: ASRNTKGHQGSEQF
V gene: TRBV5-1; CDR3 protein: ASSPLQAADTQY
V gene: TRBV29-1; CDR3 protein: SVEDRGKNYGYT
V gene: TRBV12-3/TRBV12-4; CDR3 protein: ASSLASSYNSPLH
V gene: TRBV5-1; CDR3 protein: ASSFWDPHYEQY
V gene: TRBV21-1; CDR3 protein: ASNIRGPHEQF
V gene: TRBV27; CDR3 protein: ASSLRHTIYEQY
V gene: TRBV12-3/TRBV12-4; CDR3 protein: ASSLGGGGANSPLH
V gene: TRBV13; CDR3 protein: ASSLRDRGYT
V gene: TRBV12-3/TRBV12-4; CDR3 protein: ASSLYQRKNTEAF
V gene: TRBV11-2; CDR3 protein: ASSLDQAVAFTGELF
V gene: TRBV18; CDR3 protein: ASSNTGTGANVLT
V gene: TRBV7-8; CDR3 protein: ASSLGSAEAF